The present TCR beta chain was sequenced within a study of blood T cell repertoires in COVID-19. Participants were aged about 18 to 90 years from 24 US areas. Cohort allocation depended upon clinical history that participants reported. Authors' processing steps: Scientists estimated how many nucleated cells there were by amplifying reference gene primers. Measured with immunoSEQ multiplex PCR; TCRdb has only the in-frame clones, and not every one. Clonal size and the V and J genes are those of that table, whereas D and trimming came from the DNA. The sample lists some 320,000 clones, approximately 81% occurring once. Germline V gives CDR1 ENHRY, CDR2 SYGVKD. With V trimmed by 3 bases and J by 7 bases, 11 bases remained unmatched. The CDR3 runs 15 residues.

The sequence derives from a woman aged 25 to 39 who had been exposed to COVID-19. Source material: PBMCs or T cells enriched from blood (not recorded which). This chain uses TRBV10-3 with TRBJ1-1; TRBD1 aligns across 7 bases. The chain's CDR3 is CAISDPYDRDDEAFF. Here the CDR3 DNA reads TGTGCCATCAGTGACCCCTACGACAGGGATGATGAAGCTTTCTTT.